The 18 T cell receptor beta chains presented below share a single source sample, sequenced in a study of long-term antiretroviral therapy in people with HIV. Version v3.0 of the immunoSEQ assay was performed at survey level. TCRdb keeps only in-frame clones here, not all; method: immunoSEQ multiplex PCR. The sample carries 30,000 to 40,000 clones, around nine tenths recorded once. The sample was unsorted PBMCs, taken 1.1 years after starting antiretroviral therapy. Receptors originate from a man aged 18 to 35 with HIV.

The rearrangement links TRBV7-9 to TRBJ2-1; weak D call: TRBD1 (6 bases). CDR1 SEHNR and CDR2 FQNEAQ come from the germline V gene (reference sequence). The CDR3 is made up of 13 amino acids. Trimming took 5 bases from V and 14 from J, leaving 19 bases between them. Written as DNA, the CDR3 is TGTGCCAGCAGCCCCTGGACAGTCGAGGTGGAGTTCTTC. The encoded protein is CASSPWTVEVEFF.

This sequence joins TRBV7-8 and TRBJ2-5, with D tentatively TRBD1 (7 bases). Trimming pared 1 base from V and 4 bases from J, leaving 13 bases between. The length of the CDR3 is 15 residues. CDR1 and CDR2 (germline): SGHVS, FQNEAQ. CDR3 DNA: TGTGCCAGCAGCTTAGGGGCAGGGGGAGGAGAGACCCAGTACTTC. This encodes CASSLGAGGGETQYF.

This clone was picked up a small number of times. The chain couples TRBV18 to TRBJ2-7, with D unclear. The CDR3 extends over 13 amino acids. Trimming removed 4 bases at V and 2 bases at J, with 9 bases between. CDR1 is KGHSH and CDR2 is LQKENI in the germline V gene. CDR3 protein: CASSLPDAYEQYF. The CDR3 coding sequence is TGTGCCAGCTCACTACCCGATGCCTACGAGCAGTACTTC.

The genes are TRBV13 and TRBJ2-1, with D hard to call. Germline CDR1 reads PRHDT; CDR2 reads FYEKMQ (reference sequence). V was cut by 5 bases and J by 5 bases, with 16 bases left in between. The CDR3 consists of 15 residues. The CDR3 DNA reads TGTGCCAGCAGCCCCCTCGTGTCCGATAACAATGAGCAGTTCTTC. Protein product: CASSPLVSDNNEQFF.

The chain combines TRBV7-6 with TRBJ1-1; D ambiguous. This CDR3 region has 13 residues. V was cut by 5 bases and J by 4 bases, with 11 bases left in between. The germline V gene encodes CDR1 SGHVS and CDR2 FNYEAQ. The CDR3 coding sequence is TGTGCCAGCAGCCCGTCACTTGGCACTGAAGCTTTCTTT. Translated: CASSPSLGTEAFF.

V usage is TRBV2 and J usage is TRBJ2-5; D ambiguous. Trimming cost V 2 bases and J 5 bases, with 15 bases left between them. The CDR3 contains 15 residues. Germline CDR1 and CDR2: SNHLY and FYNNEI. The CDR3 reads CASSEYGLRSETQYF. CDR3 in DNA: TGTGCCAGCAGTGAATATGGGCTAAGGTCGGAGACCCAGTACTTC.

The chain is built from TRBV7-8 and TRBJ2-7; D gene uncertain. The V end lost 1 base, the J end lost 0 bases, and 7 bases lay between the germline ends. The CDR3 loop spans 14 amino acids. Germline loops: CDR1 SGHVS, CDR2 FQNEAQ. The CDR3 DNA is TGTGCCAGCAGCTTAGGACGGATCTCCTACGAGCAGTACTTC. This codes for CASSLGRISYEQYF. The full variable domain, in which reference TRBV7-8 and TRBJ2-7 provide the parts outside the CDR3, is GAGVSQSPRYKVAKRGQDVALRCDPISGHVSLFWYQQALGQGPEFLTYFQNEAQLDKSGLPSDRFFAERPEGSVSTLKIQRTQQEDSAVYLCASSLGRISYEQYFGPGTRLTVT.

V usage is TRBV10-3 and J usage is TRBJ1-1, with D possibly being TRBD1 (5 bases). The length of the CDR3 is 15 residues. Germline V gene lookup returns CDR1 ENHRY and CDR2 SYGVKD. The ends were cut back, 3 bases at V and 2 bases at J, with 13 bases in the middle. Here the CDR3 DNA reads TGTGCCATCAGTGATGCAGGGAGGGTCAACACTGAAGCTTTCTTT. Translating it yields CAISDAGRVNTEAFF.

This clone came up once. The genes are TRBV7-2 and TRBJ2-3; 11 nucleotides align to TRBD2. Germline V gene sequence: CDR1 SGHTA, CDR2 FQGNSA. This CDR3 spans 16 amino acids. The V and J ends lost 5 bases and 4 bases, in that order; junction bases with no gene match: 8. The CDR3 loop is CASSQDPGLAADTQYF. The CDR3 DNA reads TGTGCCAGCAGCCAGGACCCGGGACTAGCGGCAGATACGCAGTATTTT.

The CDR3 region is CASSIIPSGGAETQYF. CDR3 nucleotide sequence: TGTGCCAGTAGTATAATCCCCAGCGGGGGGGCGGAGACCCAGTACTTC. V and J are TRBV19 and TRBJ2-5; TRBD2 matches at 10 bases. The CDR3 has 16 residues. Germline CDR1 LNHDA, CDR2 SQIVND (reference sequence). Trimming removed 2 bases from V and 5 bases from J; junction bases left unmatched: 8.

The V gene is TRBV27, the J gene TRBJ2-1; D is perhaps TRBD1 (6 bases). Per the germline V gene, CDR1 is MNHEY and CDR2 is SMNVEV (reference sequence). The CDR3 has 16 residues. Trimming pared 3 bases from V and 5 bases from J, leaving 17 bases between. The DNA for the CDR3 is TGTGCCAGCAGTTTTCTTACACAGGGTCTCGACAATGAGCAGTTCTTC. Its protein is CASSFLTQGLDNEQFF.

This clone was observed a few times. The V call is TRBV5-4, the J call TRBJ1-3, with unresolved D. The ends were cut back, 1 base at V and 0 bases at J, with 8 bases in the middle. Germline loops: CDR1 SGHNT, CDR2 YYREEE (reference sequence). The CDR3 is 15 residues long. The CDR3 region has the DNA TGTGCCAGCAGCTTGTTGCTGAGCTCTGGAAACACCATATATTTT. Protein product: CASSLLLSSGNTIYF.

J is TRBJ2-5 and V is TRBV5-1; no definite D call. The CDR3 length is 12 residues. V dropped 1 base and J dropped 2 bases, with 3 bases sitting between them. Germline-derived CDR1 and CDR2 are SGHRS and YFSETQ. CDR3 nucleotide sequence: TGCGCCAGCAGCTTGTCGCAAGAGACCCAGTACTTC. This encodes CASSLSQETQYF. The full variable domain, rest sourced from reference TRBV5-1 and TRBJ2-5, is KAGVTQTPRYLIKTRGQQVTLSCSPISGHRSVSWYQQTPGQGLQFLFEYFSETQRNKGNFPGRFSGRQFSNSRSEMNVSTLELGDSALYLCASSLSQETQYFGPGTRLLVL.

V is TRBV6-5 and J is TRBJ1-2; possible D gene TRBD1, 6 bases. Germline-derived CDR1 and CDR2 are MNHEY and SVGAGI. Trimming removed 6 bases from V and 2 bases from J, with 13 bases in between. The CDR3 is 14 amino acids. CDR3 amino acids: CASRVQGENYGYTF. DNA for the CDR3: TGTGCCAGCAGAGTACAGGGAGAAAACTATGGCTACACCTTC.

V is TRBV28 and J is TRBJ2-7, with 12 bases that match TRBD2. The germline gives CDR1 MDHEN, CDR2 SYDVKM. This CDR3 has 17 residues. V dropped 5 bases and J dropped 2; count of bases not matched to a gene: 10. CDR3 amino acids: CASSQRYLAGGPYEQYF. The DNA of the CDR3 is TGTGCCAGCAGTCAAAGATATCTAGCGGGAGGGCCCTACGAGCAGTACTTC.

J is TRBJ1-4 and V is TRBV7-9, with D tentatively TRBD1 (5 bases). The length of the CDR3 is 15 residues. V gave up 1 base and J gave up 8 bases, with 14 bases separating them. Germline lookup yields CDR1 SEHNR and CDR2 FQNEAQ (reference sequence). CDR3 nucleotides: TGTGCCAGCAGCTTAGGAGGTGGGACGGGAGAAAAACTGTTTTTT. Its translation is CASSLGGGTGEKLFF.

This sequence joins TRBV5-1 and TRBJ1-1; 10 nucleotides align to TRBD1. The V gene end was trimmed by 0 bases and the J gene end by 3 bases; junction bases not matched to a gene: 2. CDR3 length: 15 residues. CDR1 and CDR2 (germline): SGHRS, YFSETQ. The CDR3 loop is CASSLAGTGDTEAFF. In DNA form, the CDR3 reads TGCGCCAGCAGCTTGGCCGGGACAGGGGACACTGAAGCTTTCTTT.

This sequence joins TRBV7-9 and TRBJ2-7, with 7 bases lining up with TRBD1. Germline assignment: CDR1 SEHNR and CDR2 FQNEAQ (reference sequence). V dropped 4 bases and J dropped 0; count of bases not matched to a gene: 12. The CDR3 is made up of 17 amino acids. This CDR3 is CASSSTFTGVISYEQYF. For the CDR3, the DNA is TGTGCCAGCAGCTCCACTTTTACAGGGGTGATCTCCTACGAGCAGTACTTC.